The rows below give T cell receptor beta chains drawn from one sample of a study of cytomegalovirus exposure and HLA in healthy donors. Only in-frame clones appear in the TCRdb table, and some are missing; sequencing was by immunoSEQ multiplex PCR. The sample lists 250,000 to 350,000 clones, 75% to 90% occurring once. Sequencing used PBMCs. All receptors derive from a man aged 35 to 55 in good health and CMV-seropositive. CDR3s include the opening cysteine and the closing phenylalanine or tryptophan. Clone size is stated in some rows and not others, as once, few, many or a class when expanded.

TRBV7-9	-	CASSWGLAGVETQYF
TRBV7-7	-	CASSLGLAGSYNEQFF
TRBV19	-	CASRSGQSNQPQHF
TRBV19	once	CASKEGGSPTDTQYF
TRBV28	few	CASSSSPSNTEAFF
TRBV5-1	-	CASSLVGQGADEQYF
TRBV27	-	CASGGGTGVNTGELFF
TRBV9	-	CASSVGATGNNEQFF
TRBV4-1	-	CASSQDRGRDGYTF
TRBV18	-	CASSLSWDLRTDTQYF
TRBV25-1	-	CASSSPQINSPLHF
TRBV9	-	CASSTGTGGHNEQFF
TRBV4-1	-	CASSQAGTDNEQFF
TRBV29-1	-	CSVEGGRETQYF
TRBV5-5	-	CASSFPGGVHNEQFF
TRBV27	-	CASSLSVRESYEQYF
TRBV27	-	CASSFGTSVSYEQYF
TRBV5-6	few	CASSPGGSTDTQYF
TRBV7-2	-	CASSRGLAGVPGANVLTF
TRBV28	-	CASSKDRGIVSQPQHF
TRBV6-5	-	CASSPGTGSSYEQYF
TRBV10-2	-	CASSGDYRYGETQYF
TRBV5-1	-	CASSLRDRSTDTQYF
TRBV27	-	CASKLLDSYNSPLHF
TRBV4-2	once	CASSPGTSGMGKNIQYF
TRBV7-9	-	CASSLRGQGNTEAFF
TRBV15	-	CATSRDEGPLVLNRGRLYEQYF
TRBV4-3	-	CASSQDLGTGFGNQPQHF
TRBV18	-	CASSRQGIGQPQHF
TRBV5-1	once	CASSTGSFSNTGELFF
TRBV7-2	-	CASSLATVAGPGELFF
TRBV7-3	-	CASSLRSGTGLLNTEAFF
TRBV28	-	CASRITPGGLAAPYEQYF
TRBV5-1	-	CASSSLARTDTQYF
TRBV19	once	CASSMKGAQETQYF
TRBV5-1	-	CASSFSGTGTPTEAFF
TRBV5-1	-	CASSLRRQGRGTDTQYF
TRBV7-9	-	CASLRKEAGAATGEQYF
TRBV9	once	CASSAGTGSNQPQHF
TRBV28	few	CASYSNQPQHF
TRBV19	-	CASSIGGQYRDYGYTF
TRBV9	-	CASSVGGQGYEQYF
TRBV10-3	-	CAISPYAGGAYEQYF
TRBV5-1	-	CASSGGPAGETQYF
TRBV19	-	CASSKPTSGTPPGELFF
TRBV5-1	-	CASSYGVSEPQHF
TRBV27	-	CASSLAGASSYEQYF